A single sample is the source of the 27 T cell receptor beta chains below, sequenced in a study of CD8+CD57+ T cells in acquired aplastic anemia. Genomic DNA constituted the template upon which TCR beta VDJ and CDR3 profiling was performed. TCRdb used MiXCR to reprocess the reads, holding one entry per CDR3 protein. The table shows under 350,000 distinct CDR3 sequences, with approximately 55% occurring only once. Input material: sorted CD4+, CD8+, or CD8+CD57+ T cells (not recorded which) from PBMCs. The source of these receptors is a human donor with severe aplastic anemia or a healthy control (not recorded which).

The chain links TRBV19 to TRBJ2-7; TRBD2 is a possible D gene (6 bases). Between the trimmed V and J ends, which lost 9 bases and 0 bases, there was a span of 15 bases. This CDR3 has 14 residues. Looked up from germline, CDR1 is LNHDA and CDR2 is SQIVND (reference sequence). The CDR3 DNA reads TGTGCCAGCTCCCACGGGGGTTTCTCCTACGAGCAGTACTTC. Translating gives CASSHGGFSYEQYF.

This clonotype has ten or more counts. The chain has TRBV30 and TRBJ1-2, with D unresolved. The CDR3 consists of 13 residues. Germline V gives CDR1 GTSNPN, CDR2 SVGIG (reference sequence). V was trimmed by 5 bases and J by 4 bases, leaving 14 bases between them. The CDR3 sequence: CAWWNGPSYGYTF. Written as DNA, the CDR3 is TGTGCCTGGTGGAACGGGCCTTCCTATGGCTACACCTTC.

This chain joins TRBV7-2 and TRBJ1-1; TRBD1 matches 9 bases. The CDR3 has 15 amino acids. V dropped 5 bases and J dropped 2; count of bases not matched to a gene: 6. The germline V gene encodes CDR1 SGHTA and CDR2 FQGNSA. CDR3 loop: CASSREGQGNTEAFF. The CDR3 coding sequence is TGTGCCAGCAGCAGGGAGGGACAGGGTAACACTGAAGCTTTCTTT.

This chain links TRBV20-1 with TRBJ1-6, with D possibly being TRBD1 (5 bases). Germline V gene data show CDR1 as DFQATT and CDR2 as SNEGSKA (reference sequence). V lost 5 bases to trimming and J lost 0 bases, with 11 bases between them. This CDR3 is 15 amino acids long. CDR3 in DNA: TGCAGTGCTTTTAGGGGAGTCTCCTATAATTCACCCCTCCACTTT. Translating it yields CSAFRGVSYNSPLHF.

A word on this clonotype: Mismatch with germline at one junction end may stem from a read error. V is TRBV29-1 and J is TRBJ1-4; 10 nucleotides agree with TRBD1. The germline gives CDR1 SQVTM, CDR2 ANQGSEA. The CDR3 extends over 14 amino acids. As DNA, the CDR3 is TGCAGCGTTAGACCGGGACAGGGGAAGGAAAAACCGTTTTTT. This encodes CSVRPGQGKEKPFF.

This clonotype was recorded at least ten times. The DNA for the CDR3 is TGTGCCAGCAGGACCGGGGTGCGCACAGATACGCAGTATTTT. Translation gives CASRTGVRTDTQYF. The chain combines TRBV12-3 or TRBV12-4 with TRBJ2-3, with D possibly TRBD2 on 5 matching bases. Trimming pared 6 bases from V and 1 base from J, leaving 11 bases between. The CDR3 sequence is 14 residues long.

This clonotype has more than one count but fewer than ten. V and J are TRBV7-2 and TRBJ1-2; no definite D call. Trimming took off 7 bases at V and 0 bases at J, with 12 bases between the two ends. Germline CDR1 and CDR2: SGHTA and FQGNSA. CDR3 length: 14 amino acids. The CDR3 region is CASTVQRTNYGYTF. The CDR3 coding sequence is TGTGCCAGCACCGTACAGAGAACTAACTATGGCTACACCTTC.

This sequence joins TRBV5-5 and TRBJ1-2, with D maybe TRBD1 (5 bases). This CDR3 comprises 15 residues. The V end was cut by 2 bases, the J end by 5 bases, with 16 bases between. CDR1 is SGHKS, CDR2 YYEKEE, per germline (reference sequence). The CDR3 nucleotides read TGTGCCAGCAGCTTAACGGACAAAAGCGGTTATGGCTACACCTTC. It translates to CASSLTDKSGYGYTF.

A word on this clonotype: Compared with germline, one end of the junction differs, possibly owing to a read error. The V call is TRBV9, the J call TRBJ2-7; tentatively, D is TRBD1 (6 bases). This CDR3 is 14 amino acids long. CDR1 and CDR2 (germline): SGDLS, YYNGEE. The CDR3: CASSAGTPTYEQYF. CDR3 nucleotide sequence: TGCGCCAGCAGCGCCGGGACACCAACCTACGAGCAGTACTTC.

This clonotype has a handful of counts. This chain links TRBV20-1 with TRBJ2-7; D perhaps matches TRBD1 (6 bases). Germline V gives CDR1 DFQATT, CDR2 SNEGSKA (reference sequence). With 1 base removed from V and 2 bases from J, the gap between germline ends came to 15 bases. This CDR3 spans 15 amino acids. This CDR3 reads CSARVPGQITYEQYF. In nucleotides, the CDR3 is TGCAGTGCTAGAGTCCCGGGACAAATAACCTACGAGCAGTACTTC.

This clonotype was recorded only once. The CDR3 DNA follows: TGTGCCAGCAGTCAGGGGGGAGGGATCGTCGGCTATGGCTACACCTTC. This sequence encodes CASSQGGGIVGYGYTF. V and J are TRBV12-3 or TRBV12-4 and TRBJ1-2; 7 nucleotides line up with TRBD1. J gave up 4 bases and V 5 bases, and 13 bases lay outside the gene matches. This CDR3 comprises 16 residues.

The chain combines TRBV20-1 with TRBJ1-1; D remains unclear. Germline loops: CDR1 DFQATT, CDR2 SNEGSKA (reference sequence). The CDR3 is 12 amino acids. V dropped 3 bases and J dropped 3 bases, with 8 bases sitting between them. CDR3 DNA sequence: TGCAGTGCTAGCCTCACGGACACTGAAGCTTTCTTT. Protein: CSASLTDTEAFF.

V usage is TRBV24-1 and J usage is TRBJ2-5; D not certain. With 4 bases removed from V and 1 base from J, the gap between germline ends came to 9 bases. The CDR3 spans 14 residues. From germline, CDR1 is KGHDR and CDR2 SFDVKD. The CDR3 nucleotides read TGTGCCACCAGTGACCCTAACTCCCAAGAGACCCAGTACTTC. Residues: CATSDPNSQETQYF.

This sequence joins TRBV10-3 and TRBJ2-7, with 8 bases matching TRBD1. The CDR3 is made up of 14 amino acids. J gave up 2 bases and V 2 bases, and 2 bases lay outside the gene matches. Germline CDR1 reads ENHRY; CDR2 reads SYGVKD. CDR3 DNA sequence: TGTGCCATCAGTGAGGGGACAGGAGCCTACGAGCAGTACTTC. Translated, it gives CAISEGTGAYEQYF.

The chain has TRBV7-2 and TRBJ2-7; perhaps TRBD2 as D (6 bases). CDR1 SGHTA and CDR2 FQGNSA come from the germline V gene. Trimming left V 5 bases short and J 9 bases short, with 23 bases between. The CDR3 sequence is 15 residues long. CDR3 protein: CASSATGTHPTGQYF. As DNA, the CDR3 is TGTGCCAGCAGCGCAACCGGGACTCACCCTACGGGGCAGTACTTC.

The rearrangement joins TRBV19 to TRBJ1-4; D may be TRBD1 (6 bases). Germline CDR1 is LNHDA and CDR2 is SQIVND (reference sequence). The CDR3 totals 16 residues. Trimming left V 3 bases short and J 7 bases short, with 18 bases between. The CDR3 DNA reads TGTGCCAGTAGTATGGGGTACAGGGTAATCGGTGAAAAACTGTTTTTT. This sequence encodes CASSMGYRVIGEKLFF. Variable domain in full (rest from reference TRBV19 and TRBJ1-4): DGGITQSPKYLFRKEGQNVTLSCEQNLNHDAMYWYRQDPGQGLRLIYYSQIVNDFQKGDIAEGYSVSREKKESFPLTVTSAQKNPTAFYLCASSMGYRVIGEKLFFGSGTQLSVL.

This clonotype was seen a few times. This chain links TRBV19 with TRBJ2-7, with D possibly matching TRBD1 (5 bases). CDR3 length equals 16 residues. Germline CDR1 is LNHDA and CDR2 is SQIVND (reference sequence). V was shortened by 9 bases and J by 6 bases, with 27 bases between the two germline ends. This chain's CDR3 is CASSLPFPKGVGEQYF. For the CDR3, the DNA is TGTGCCAGCAGCTTACCCTTCCCTAAAGGGGTTGGCGAGCAGTACTTC. Based on the CDR3 plus reference TRBV19 and TRBJ2-7, the full variable domain is DGGITQSPKYLFRKEGQNVTLSCEQNLNHDAMYWYRQDPGQGLRLIYYSQIVNDFQKGDIAEGYSVSREKKESFPLTVTSAQKNPTAFYLCASSLPFPKGVGEQYFGPGTRLTVT.

The chain uses TRBV7-3 and TRBJ2-2, with D possibly being TRBD2 (5 bases). Germline V CDR1 and CDR2: SGHTA, FQGTGA. The V end lost 2 bases, the J end lost 5 bases, and 12 bases lay between the germline ends. The CDR3 is 15 residues long. The CDR3 region is CASSLEGRSTGELFF. CDR3 coding DNA: TGTGCCAGCAGCTTAGAGGGAAGGTCGACCGGGGAGCTGTTTTTT.

This clonotype was counted many times. The genes are TRBV7-9 and TRBJ1-2, with D unclear. The ends were cut back, 2 bases at V and 6 bases at J, with 10 bases in the middle. The CDR3 runs 13 residues. Germline assignment: CDR1 SEHNR and CDR2 FQNEAQ (reference sequence). The CDR3: CASSLKEADGYTF. CDR3 DNA: TGTGCCAGCAGCTTAAAGGAGGCTGATGGCTACACCTTC.

This rearrangement joins TRBV5-8 to TRBJ1-1, with a weak D call TRBD1 (5 bases). CDR1 and CDR2 (germline): SGHTS, YDEGEE. Trimming removed 3 bases at V and 1 base at J, with 16 bases between. The CDR3 has 16 residues. The CDR3 here is CASSSQTRQPNTEAFF. DNA for the CDR3: TGTGCCAGCAGCTCCCAGACCCGACAGCCGAACACTGAAGCTTTCTTT.

J is TRBJ1-6 and V is TRBV7-9, with 7 bases lining up with TRBD1. The CDR3 runs to 14 residues. Germline V gives CDR1 SEHNR, CDR2 FQNEAQ (reference sequence). Trimming cost V 6 bases and J 5 bases; bases outside gene matches: 4. The chain's CDR3 is CASRGQADNSPLHF. The CDR3 bases are TGTGCCAGCAGAGGACAGGCCGATAATTCACCCCTCCACTTT.

Note on this clonotype: Germline and junction disagree at one end, which may indicate a read error. The chain has TRBV20-1 and TRBJ1-1; D gene unclear. The CDR3 is 15 amino acids. Per the germline V gene, CDR1 is DFQATT and CDR2 is SNEGSKA (reference sequence). Here the CDR3 DNA reads TGCAGTTCTAGATATCGGGGTTTGACGTACACTGAAGCTTTCTTT. Protein sequence: CSSRYRGLTYTEAFF.

V usage is TRBV9 and J usage is TRBJ2-3; 7 nucleotides align to TRBD2. V trimming: 6 bases; J trimming: 5 bases; junction bases outside the gene matches: 12. The CDR3 runs to 15 residues. Per the germline V gene, CDR1 is SGDLS and CDR2 is YYNGEE. The CDR3 bases are TGTGCCAGCACCCGAGATGGGGGGGTGGTAGATACGCAGTATTTT. Its translation: CASTRDGGVVDTQYF. The entire variable domain, with the rest obtained from reference TRBV9 and TRBJ2-3, is as follows: DSGVTQTPKHLITATGQRVTLRCSPRSGDLSVYWYQQSLDQGLQFLIQYYNGEERAKGNILERFSAQQFPDLHSELNLSSLELGDSALYFCASTRDGGVVDTQYFGPGTRLTVL.

This chain uses TRBV12-3 or TRBV12-4 with TRBJ2-5; TRBD2 matches 11 bases. This CDR3 has 17 residues. V was clipped by 5 bases and J by 4 bases; unmatched bases: 12. The CDR3 loop reads CASSEGELAGEGETQYF. CDR3 coding DNA: TGTGCCAGCAGTGAAGGGGAACTAGCGGGGGAAGGAGAGACCCAGTACTTC.

CDR3 sequence reads: CASSSTRGNTGELFF. DNA of the CDR3: TGTGCCAGCAGTTCGACCAGGGGAAACACCGGGGAGCTGTTTTTT. The chain recombines TRBV28 with TRBJ2-2, with a weak D call TRBD1 (6 bases). Trimming left V 4 bases short and J 2 bases short, with 11 bases between. The CDR3 is 15 residues long. Germline loops: CDR1 MDHEN, CDR2 SYDVKM.

This clonotype was seen repeatedly, ten times or more. V is TRBV5-5 and J is TRBJ2-1; 8 bases agree with TRBD1. The germline CDR1 and CDR2 sequences are SGHKS and YYEKEE (reference sequence). This CDR3 is 16 amino acids long. V shed 0 bases, J shed 10 bases, and the junction held 12 bases outside the gene matches. The CDR3 loop reads CASSLAPTGGGWEQFF. CDR3 nucleotide sequence: TGTGCCAGCAGCTTGGCTCCTACAGGGGGAGGATGGGAGCAGTTCTTC. Full variable domain (remainder filled in from reference TRBV5-5 and TRBJ2-1): DAGVTQSPTHLIKTRGQQVTLRCSPISGHKSVSWYQQVLGQGPQFIFQYYEKEERGRGNFPDRFSARQFPNYSSELNVNALLLGDSALYLCASSLAPTGGGWEQFFGPGTRLTVL.

This clonotype was recorded a few times. The chain is built from TRBV19 and TRBJ1-1, with 12 bases that match TRBD1. CDR3 length equals 15 residues. Germline CDR1 is LNHDA and CDR2 is SQIVND (reference sequence). With V trimmed by 6 bases and J by 4 bases, 6 bases remained unmatched. CDR3 DNA sequence: TGTGCCAGTAGCGTAGGGACAGGGGGCTTCACTGAAGCTTTCTTT. Translation gives CASSVGTGGFTEAFF. Combining the CDR3 with reference TRBV19 and TRBJ1-1 gives the whole variable domain DGGITQSPKYLFRKEGQNVTLSCEQNLNHDAMYWYRQDPGQGLRLIYYSQIVNDFQKGDIAEGYSVSREKKESFPLTVTSAQKNPTAFYLCASSVGTGGFTEAFFGQGTRLTVV.